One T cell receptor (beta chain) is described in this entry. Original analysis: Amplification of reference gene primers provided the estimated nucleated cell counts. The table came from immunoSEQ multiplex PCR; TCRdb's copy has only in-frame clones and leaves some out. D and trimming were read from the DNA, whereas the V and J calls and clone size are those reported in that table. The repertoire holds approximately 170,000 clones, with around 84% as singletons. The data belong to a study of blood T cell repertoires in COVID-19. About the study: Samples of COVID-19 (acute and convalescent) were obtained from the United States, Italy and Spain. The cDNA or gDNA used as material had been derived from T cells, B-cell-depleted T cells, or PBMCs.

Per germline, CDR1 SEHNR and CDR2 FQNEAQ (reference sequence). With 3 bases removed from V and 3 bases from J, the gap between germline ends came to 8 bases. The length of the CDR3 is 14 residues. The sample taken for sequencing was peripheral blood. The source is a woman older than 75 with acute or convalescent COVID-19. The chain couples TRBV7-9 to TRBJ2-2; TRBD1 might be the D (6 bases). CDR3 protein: CASSFYRDTGELFF. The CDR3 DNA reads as TGTGCCAGCAGCTTCTACAGGGACACCGGGGAGCTGTTTTTT.